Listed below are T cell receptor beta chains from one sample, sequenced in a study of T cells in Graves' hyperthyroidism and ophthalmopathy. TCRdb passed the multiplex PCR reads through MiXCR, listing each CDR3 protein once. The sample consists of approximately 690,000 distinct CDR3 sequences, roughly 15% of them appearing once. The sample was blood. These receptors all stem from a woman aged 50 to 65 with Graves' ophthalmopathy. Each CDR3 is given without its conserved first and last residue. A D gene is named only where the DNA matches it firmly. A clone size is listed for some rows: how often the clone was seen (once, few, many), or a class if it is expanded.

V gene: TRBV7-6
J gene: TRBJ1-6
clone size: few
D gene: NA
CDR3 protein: ASSFAPGQGENSPLH

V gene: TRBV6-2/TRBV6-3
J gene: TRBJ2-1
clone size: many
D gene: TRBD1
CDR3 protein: ASSRQGVTSSYYNEQF

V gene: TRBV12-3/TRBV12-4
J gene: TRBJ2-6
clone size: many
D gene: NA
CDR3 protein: ASSSSSSGANVLT

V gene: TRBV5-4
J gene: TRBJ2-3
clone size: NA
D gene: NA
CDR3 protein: ASGLATAAGGLGTQY

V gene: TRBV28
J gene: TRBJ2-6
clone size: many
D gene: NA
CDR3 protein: ASSFIKSNSGANVLT

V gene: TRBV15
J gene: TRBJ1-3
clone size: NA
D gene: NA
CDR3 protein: ATSRDGGTSGNTIY

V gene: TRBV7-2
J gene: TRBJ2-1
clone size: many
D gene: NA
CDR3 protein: ASSSSWGPLSYNEQF

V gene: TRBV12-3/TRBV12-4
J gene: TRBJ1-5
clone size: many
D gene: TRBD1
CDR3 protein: ASSQRTGDGGQPQH

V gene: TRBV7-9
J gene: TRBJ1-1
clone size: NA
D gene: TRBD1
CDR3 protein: ASSLGGQSAF

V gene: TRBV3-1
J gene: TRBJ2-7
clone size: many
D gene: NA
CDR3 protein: ASSQDLAATAYEQY

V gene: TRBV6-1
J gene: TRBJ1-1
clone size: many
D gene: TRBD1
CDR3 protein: ASSLEYRGTEAF

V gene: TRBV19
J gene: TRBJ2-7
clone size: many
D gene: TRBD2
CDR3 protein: ASSHRPGLAGRGSSYEQY